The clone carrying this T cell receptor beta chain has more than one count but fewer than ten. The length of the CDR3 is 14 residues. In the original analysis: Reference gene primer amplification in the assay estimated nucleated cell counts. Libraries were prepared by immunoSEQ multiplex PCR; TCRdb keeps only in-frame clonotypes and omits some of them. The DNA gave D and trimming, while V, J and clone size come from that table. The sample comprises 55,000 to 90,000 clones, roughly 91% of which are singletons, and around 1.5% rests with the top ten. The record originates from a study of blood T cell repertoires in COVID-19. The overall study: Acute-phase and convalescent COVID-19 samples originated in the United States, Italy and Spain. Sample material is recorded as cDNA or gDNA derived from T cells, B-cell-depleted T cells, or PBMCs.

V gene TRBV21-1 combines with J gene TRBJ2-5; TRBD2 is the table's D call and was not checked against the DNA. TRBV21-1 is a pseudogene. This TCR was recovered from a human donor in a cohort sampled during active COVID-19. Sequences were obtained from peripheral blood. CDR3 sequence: CASSKIEYQETQYF. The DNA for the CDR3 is TGTGCCAGCAGCAAAATAGAGTACCAAGAGACCCAGTACTTC.